This entry describes one T cell receptor (beta chain). The antigen is not known. Method: immunoSEQ multiplex PCR; TCRdb's copy keeps in-frame clones and lacks some. This table holds roughly 130,000 clones, around 90% found once. The data were taken from a study of T cell responses to AZD1222 COVID-19 vaccine. In the study overall: The analysis combined second doses at about 4 or about 12 weeks.

V was pared by 2 bases and J by 5 bases, with 7 bases between. The V gene's germline CDR1 is MNHEY and CDR2 SVGAGI. The length of the CDR3 is 13 residues. Study conclusions and caveats: Donors were mostly white British, more females; clonal diversity possibly underestimated. Seropositive status at baseline applied to only a handful of AZD1222 recipients. Spike regions recognized by vaccine-associated CD4 TCRs spanned the protein, led by 160-218 and 743-854.

This receptor was obtained from an adult in good health. This sequence joins TRBV6-5 and TRBJ2-1; TRBD2 might be the D (6 bases). The material sequenced was peripheral blood, taken on day 0 of AZD1222 vaccination. The CDR3 protein is CASSYRLDNEQFF. The CDR3 coding sequence is TGTGCCAGCAGTTACCGACTAGACAATGAGCAGTTCTTC.